This T cell receptor beta chain originates from a study of CD8+ T cells in alopecia areata. Study background: Affected scalp percentage gauged treated patients' severity. Study-level findings and limits: Sharing of TCRs across patients appeared less clear than in mice, possibly for HLA-related reasons.

Extraction of RNA preceded its reverse transcription into cDNA, which served as the sequencing template. Using immunoSEQ multiplex PCR, the repertoire was profiled, and TCRdb retains in-frame clones only, with some absent. The sample has tens of thousands of clones; 60% to 70% are singletons. In the case of this clone: Its antigen is unidentified.

The V and J ends lost 4 bases and 2 bases respectively, with 9 bases between them. CDR3 length: 14 residues. Germline values: CDR1 SGHVS, CDR2 FQNEAQ. Treatment described: oral pan-JAK inhibitor, 5-10 mg twice daily. The chain combines TRBV7-8 with TRBJ1-5; D is possibly TRBD1 (6 bases). The source is a human donor with alopecia areata. The sample in question was CD8+ T cells sorted from blood, obtained at week 24, from a patient treated with tofacitinib. CDR3 in amino acids: CASSSQGGNQPQHF. The CDR3 DNA is TGTGCCAGCAGCTCACAGGGCGGCAATCAGCCCCAGCATTTT.